The source of this TCR beta chain is a study of blood T cells in healthy people across ages. Primed by a sample-barcoded 5' primer and a J-beta primer mix, a second PCR proceeded for about 7 to 11 cycles. A tag from a template-switch adaptor with 12 random nucleotides marked each cDNA molecule. TCRdb passed the 5' RACE reads through MiXCR, listing each CDR3 protein once. The data hold 890,000 or so distinct CDR3 sequences, with about 59% observed a single time. This CDR3 region has 12 residues. V shed 8 bases and J shed 8 bases, with 13 bases lying between them. CDR1 is SNHLY and CDR2 is FYNNEI in the germline V gene. In terms of origin and age, donors were healthy Caucasian individuals from Russia aged 6 to 90. Each sample had at least 7 million PBMCs isolated. Extracted total RNA amounted to at least 5.5 micrograms for each sample.

Sequencing was done on a sample of blood. The TCR sequence derives from a man aged 25 to 40 in good health. This chain links TRBV2 with TRBJ2-4; D assignment may be TRBD1 or TRBD2 (6 bases each). CDR3 sequence: CASLGGRDIQYF. The DNA for the CDR3 is TGTGCCAGCTTGGGGGGCCGGGACATTCAGTACTTC.